Shown below are 3 T cell receptor beta chains from a single sample sequenced in a study of T cell responses to AZD1222 COVID-19 vaccine. Some clones are missing from TCRdb's copy, which holds only in-frame ones; the method was immunoSEQ multiplex PCR. This sample has over 100,000 clones, with 70% to 90% found just once. This specimen consisted of peripheral blood, obtained on day 0 of AZD1222 vaccination. These receptors all come from an adult in good health.

The V and J genes are TRBV11-2 and TRBJ2-2; weak D call: TRBD1 (6 bases). Trimming stripped 5 bases from V and 2 bases from J, with 9 bases between. Per the germline V gene, CDR1 is SGHAT and CDR2 is FQNNGV. The CDR3 is made up of 14 amino acids. This CDR3 reads CASSMGQNTGELFF. CDR3 sequence (DNA): TGTGCCAGCAGCATGGGACAAAACACCGGGGAGCTGTTTTTT.

This clone came up a few times. As DNA, the CDR3 is TGTGCCAGCAGTCTTGATATGACTAGCGGGAGGGCAAAGACCCAGTACTTC. Its translation: CASSLDMTSGRAKTQYF. V usage is TRBV5-4 and J usage is TRBJ2-5; 14 bases line up with TRBD2. Per the germline V gene, CDR1 is SGHNT and CDR2 is YYREEE (reference sequence). V dropped 5 bases and J dropped 6; count of bases not matched to a gene: 12. The CDR3 length is 17 residues.

A single count supports this clone. The CDR3 sequence: CASSLDPNLQNSGNTIYF. The DNA for the CDR3 is TGTGCCAGCAGCCTAGATCCAAACCTACAGAACTCTGGAAACACCATATATTTT. This chain connects TRBV5-8 to TRBJ1-3, with no clear D. Germline V gene sequence: CDR1 SGHTS, CDR2 YDEGEE. Trimming cost V 4 bases and J 0 bases, with 20 bases left between them. This CDR3 region has 18 residues.